This TCR beta chain appears in the sequencing data of a study of shared clonotypes between healthy human individuals. Assay used: immunoSEQ multiplex PCR; TCRdb lists only in-frame clones, some missing. The table includes over 2 million clones, around 90% detected once. CDR1 is MDHEN and CDR2 is SYDVKM in the germline V gene. The CDR3 covers 18 residues. Unmatched junction bases numbered 9, after V lost 3 bases and J lost 3 bases. The chain combines TRBV28 with TRBJ2-5, with TRBD2 identical over 14 bases. Sample: naive CD4+ T cells from PBMCs. Subset of the sample: CD45RA+ positively selected. The origin of this receptor is a man aged 18 to 30 in good health. Some clones in this sample may be carry-over from other donors' samples. CDR3 nucleotide sequence: TGTGCCAGCAGTTTCGGGCGGACTAGCGGGAGGTCCGAAGAGACCCAGTACTTC. Protein: CASSFGRTSGRSEETQYF.